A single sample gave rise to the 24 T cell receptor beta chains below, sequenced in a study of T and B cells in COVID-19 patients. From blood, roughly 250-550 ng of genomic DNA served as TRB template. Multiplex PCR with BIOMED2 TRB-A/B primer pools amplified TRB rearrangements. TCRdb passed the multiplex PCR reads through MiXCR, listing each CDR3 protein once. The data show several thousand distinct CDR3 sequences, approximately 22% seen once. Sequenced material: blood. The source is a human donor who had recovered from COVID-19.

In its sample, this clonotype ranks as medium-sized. DNA for the CDR3: TGTGCCAGCAGTTACACCCCAGGGGGTAGCTCCTATAATTCACCCCTCCACTTT. Its protein is CASSYTPGGSSYNSPLHF. This chain uses TRBV6-6 with TRBJ1-6; 7 bases line up with TRBD1. With 2 bases clipped from V and 0 bases from J, the junction kept 7 bases outside the gene matches. CDR1 and CDR2 (germline): MNHNY, SVGAGI (reference sequence). The length of the CDR3 is 18 residues.

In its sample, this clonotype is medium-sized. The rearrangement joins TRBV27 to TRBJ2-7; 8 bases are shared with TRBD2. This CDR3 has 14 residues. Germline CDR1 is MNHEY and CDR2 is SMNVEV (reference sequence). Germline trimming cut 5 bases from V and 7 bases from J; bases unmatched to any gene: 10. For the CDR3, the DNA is TGTGCCAGCAGTCCACTAGCGGCCATGGGGGAGCAGTACTTC. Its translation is CASSPLAAMGEQYF.

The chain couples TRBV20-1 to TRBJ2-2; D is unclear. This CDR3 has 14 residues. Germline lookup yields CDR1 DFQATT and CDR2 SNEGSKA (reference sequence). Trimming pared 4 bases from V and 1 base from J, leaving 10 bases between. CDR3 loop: CSATTIGNTGELFF. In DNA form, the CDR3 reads TGCAGTGCTACTACCATAGGGAACACCGGGGAGCTGTTTTTT.

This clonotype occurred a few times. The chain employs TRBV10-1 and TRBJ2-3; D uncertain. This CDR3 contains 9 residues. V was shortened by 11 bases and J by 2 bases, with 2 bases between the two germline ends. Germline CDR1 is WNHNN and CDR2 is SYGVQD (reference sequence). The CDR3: CAPTDTQYF. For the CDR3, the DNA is TGCGCCCCCACAGATACGCAGTATTTT.

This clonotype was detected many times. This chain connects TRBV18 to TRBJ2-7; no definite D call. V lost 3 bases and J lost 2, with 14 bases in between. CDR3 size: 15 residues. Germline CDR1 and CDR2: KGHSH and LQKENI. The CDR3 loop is CASSPSRVSAYEQYF. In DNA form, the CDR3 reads TGTGCCAGCTCACCTTCCCGGGTCAGCGCCTACGAGCAGTACTTC. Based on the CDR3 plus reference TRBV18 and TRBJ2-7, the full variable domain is NAGVMQNPRHLVRRRGQEARLRCSPMKGHSHVYWYRQLPEEGLKFMVYLQKENIIDESGMPKERFSAEFPKEGPSILRIQQVVRGDSAAYFCASSPSRVSAYEQYFGPGTRLTVT.

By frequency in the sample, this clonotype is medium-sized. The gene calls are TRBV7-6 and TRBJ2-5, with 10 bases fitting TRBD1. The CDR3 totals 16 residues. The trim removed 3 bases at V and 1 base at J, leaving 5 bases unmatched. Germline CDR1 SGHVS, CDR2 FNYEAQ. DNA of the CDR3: TGTGCCAGCAGCTTTACAGGACAGGGGGGCCAAGAGACCCAGTACTTC. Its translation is CASSFTGQGGQETQYF.

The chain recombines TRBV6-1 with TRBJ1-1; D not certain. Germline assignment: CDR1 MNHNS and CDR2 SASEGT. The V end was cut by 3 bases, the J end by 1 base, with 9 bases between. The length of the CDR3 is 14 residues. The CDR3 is CASSESGGNTEAFF. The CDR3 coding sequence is TGTGCCAGCAGTGAGTCGGGCGGGAACACTGAAGCTTTCTTT.

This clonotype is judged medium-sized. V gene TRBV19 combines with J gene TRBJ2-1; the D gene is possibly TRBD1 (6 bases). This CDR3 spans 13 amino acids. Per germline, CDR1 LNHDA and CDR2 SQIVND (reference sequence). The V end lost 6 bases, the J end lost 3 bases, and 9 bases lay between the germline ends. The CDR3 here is CASSPQGYNEQFF. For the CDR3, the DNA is TGTGCCAGTAGCCCACAGGGCTACAATGAGCAGTTCTTC.

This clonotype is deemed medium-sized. In nucleotides, the CDR3 is TGTGCCAGTAGTATTGGCAGGGTATACTCTCTAGCCAAAAACATTCAGTACTTC. Translating it yields CASSIGRVYSLAKNIQYF. The chain combines TRBV19 with TRBJ2-4; a weak D match, TRBD1 (5 bases). CDR3 size: 18 residues. Germline loops: CDR1 LNHDA, CDR2 SQIVND (reference sequence). Trimming left V 3 bases short and J 0 bases short, with 18 bases between.

DNA of the CDR3: TGTGCCAGCAGTTTAGGGGGGGGCACAGATACGCAGTATTTT. Translated: CASSLGGGTDTQYF. The rearrangement links TRBV6-5 to TRBJ2-3; D perhaps matches TRBD2 (7 bases). CDR3 length: 14 residues. Trimming removed 4 bases at V and 1 base at J, with 9 bases between. The germline CDR1 and CDR2 sequences are MNHEY and SVGAGI.

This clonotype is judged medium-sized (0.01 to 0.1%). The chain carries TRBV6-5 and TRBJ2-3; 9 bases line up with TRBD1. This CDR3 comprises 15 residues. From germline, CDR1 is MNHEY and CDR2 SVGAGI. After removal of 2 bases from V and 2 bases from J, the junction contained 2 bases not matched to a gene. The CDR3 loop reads CASSYRDRATDTQYF. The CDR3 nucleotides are TGTGCCAGCAGTTACCGGGACAGGGCCACAGATACGCAGTATTTT.

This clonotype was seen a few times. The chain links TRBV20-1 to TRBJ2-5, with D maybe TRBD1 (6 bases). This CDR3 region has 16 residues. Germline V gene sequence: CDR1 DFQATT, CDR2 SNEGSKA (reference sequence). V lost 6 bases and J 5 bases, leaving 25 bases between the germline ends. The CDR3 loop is CSAPSEQGSSYETQYF. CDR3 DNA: TGCAGTGCGCCATCCGAACAGGGATCTTCTTATGAGACCCAGTACTTC.

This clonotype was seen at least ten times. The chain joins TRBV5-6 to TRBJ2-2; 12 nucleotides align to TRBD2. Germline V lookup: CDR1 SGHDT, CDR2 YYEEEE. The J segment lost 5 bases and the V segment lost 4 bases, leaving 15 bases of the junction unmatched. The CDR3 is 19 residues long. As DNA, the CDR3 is TGTGCCAGCAGCGAGGAGAGGCTAGCGGGGGGGCCGGAAACCGGGGAGCTGTTTTTT. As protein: CASSEERLAGGPETGELFF.

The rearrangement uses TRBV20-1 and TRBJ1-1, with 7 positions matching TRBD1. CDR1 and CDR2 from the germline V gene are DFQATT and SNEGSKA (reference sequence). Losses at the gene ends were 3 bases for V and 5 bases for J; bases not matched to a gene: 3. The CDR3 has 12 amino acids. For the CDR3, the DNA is TGCAGTGCTAGGACAGGGATTACTGAAGCTTTCTTT. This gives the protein CSARTGITEAFF.

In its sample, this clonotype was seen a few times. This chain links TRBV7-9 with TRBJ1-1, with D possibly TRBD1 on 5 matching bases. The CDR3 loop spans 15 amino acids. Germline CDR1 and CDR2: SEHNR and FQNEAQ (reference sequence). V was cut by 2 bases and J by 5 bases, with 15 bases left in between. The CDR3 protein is CASSLFRVMGTEAFF. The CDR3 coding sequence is TGTGCCAGCAGCTTATTCAGGGTGATGGGGACTGAAGCTTTCTTT. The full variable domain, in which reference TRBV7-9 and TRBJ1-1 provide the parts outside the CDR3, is DTGVSQNPRHKITKRGQNVTFRCDPISEHNRLYWYRQTLGQGPEFLTYFQNEAQLEKSRLLSDRFSAERPKGSFSTLEIQRTEQGDSAMYLCASSLFRVMGTEAFFGQGTRLTVV.

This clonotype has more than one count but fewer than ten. DNA of the CDR3: TGTGCCAGCAAAGACAGCACGGGGAATGAGCAGTTCTTC. Residues: CASKDSTGNEQFF. The J gene is TRBJ2-1, the V gene TRBV12-3 or TRBV12-4; D assignment may be TRBD1 or TRBD2 (5 bases each). Trimming took off 7 bases at V and 7 bases at J, with 14 bases between the two ends. The CDR3 length is 13 residues.

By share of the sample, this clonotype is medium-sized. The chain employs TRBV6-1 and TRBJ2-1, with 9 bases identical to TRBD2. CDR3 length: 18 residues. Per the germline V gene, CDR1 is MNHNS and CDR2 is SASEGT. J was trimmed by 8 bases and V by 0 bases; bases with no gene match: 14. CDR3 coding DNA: TGTGCCAGCAGTGAAGCGTGGGCTAGCGGGACCCGTAGGGATGAGCAGTTCTTC. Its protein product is CASSEAWASGTRRDEQFF.

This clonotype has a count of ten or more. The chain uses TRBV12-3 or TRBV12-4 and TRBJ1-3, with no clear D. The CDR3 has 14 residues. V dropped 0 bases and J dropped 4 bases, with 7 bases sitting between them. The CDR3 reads CASSLAGAGNTIYF. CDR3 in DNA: TGTGCCAGCAGTTTAGCAGGTGCGGGAAACACCATATATTTT.

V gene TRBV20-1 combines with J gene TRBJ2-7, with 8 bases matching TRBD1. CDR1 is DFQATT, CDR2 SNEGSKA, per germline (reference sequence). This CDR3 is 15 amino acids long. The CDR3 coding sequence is TGCAGAGCAACCCCGGACAGGGTTTCGTTCTACGAGCAGTACTTC. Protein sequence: CRATPDRVSFYEQYF.

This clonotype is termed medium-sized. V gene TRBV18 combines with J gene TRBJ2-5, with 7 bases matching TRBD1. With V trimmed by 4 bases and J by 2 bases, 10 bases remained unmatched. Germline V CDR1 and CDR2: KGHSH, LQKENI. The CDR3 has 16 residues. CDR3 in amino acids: CASSLAPGTAQETQYF. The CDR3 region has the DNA TGTGCCAGCTCACTAGCCCCCGGGACAGCGCAAGAGACCCAGTACTTC.

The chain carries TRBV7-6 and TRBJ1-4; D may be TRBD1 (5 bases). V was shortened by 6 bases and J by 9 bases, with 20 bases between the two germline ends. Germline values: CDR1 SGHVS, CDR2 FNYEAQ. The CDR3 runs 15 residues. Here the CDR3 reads CASSPGGGSGKKLFF. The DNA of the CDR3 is TGTGCCAGCAGTCCGGGGGGGGGAAGTGGGAAAAAACTGTTTTTT. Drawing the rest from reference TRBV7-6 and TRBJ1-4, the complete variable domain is GAGVSQSPRYKVTKRGQDVALRCDPISGHVSLYWYRQALGQGPEFLTYFNYEAQQDKSGLPNDRFSAERPEGSISTLTIQRTEQRDSAMYRCASSPGGGSGKKLFFGSGTQLSVL.

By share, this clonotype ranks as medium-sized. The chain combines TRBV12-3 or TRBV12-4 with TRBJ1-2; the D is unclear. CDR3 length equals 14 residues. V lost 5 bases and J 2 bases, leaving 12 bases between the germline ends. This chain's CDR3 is CASSTSTANYGYTF. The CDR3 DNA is TGTGCCAGCAGTACATCGACGGCGAACTATGGCTACACCTTC.

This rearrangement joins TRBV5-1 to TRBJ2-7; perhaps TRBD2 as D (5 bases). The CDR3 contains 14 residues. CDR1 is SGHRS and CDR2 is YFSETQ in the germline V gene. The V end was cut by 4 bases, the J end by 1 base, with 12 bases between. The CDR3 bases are TGCGCCAGCAGCACGGCCCGGGGTTCCTACGAGCAGTACTTC. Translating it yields CASSTARGSYEQYF.

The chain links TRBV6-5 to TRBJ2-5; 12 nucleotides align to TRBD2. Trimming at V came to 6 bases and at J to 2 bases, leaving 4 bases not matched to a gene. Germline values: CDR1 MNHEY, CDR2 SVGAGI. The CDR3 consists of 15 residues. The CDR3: CASSPGTSGQETQYF. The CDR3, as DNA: TGTGCCAGCAGCCCCGGGACTAGCGGGCAAGAGACCCAGTACTTC.